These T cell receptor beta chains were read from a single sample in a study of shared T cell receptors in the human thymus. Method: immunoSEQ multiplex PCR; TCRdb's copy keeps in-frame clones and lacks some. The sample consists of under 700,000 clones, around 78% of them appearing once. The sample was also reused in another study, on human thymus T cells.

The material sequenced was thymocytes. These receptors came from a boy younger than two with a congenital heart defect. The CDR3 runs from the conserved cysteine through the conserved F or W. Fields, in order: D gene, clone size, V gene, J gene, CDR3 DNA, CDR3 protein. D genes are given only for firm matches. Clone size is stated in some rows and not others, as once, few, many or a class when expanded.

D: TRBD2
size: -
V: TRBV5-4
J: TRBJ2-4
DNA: TGTGCCAGCAGCTTGATTAGCGGGAGAAGGAAAAACATTCAGTACTTC
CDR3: CASSLISGRRKNIQYF

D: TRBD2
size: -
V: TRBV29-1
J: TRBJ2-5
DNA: TGCAGCGTCCCTCGGACTAGCGGGCGCTGGTACCAAGAGACCCAGTACTTC
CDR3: CSVPRTSGRWYQETQYF

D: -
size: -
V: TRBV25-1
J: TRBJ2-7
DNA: TGTGCCAGCAGTGGGCGAGGAGTAGCAACAGGGTACGAGCAGTACTTC
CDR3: CASSGRGVATGYEQYF

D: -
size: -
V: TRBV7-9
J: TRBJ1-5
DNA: TGTGCCATCGGACCCGGGGGATGCGGGCAGCCCCAGCATTTT
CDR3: CAIGPGGCGQPQHF

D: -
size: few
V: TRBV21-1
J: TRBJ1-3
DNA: TGTGCCACCGTGGACTCCCTCTCTGGAAACACCATATATTTT
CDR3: CATVDSLSGNTIYF

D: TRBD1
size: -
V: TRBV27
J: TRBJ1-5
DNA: TGTGCCAGCAGTGAGAGGGGGCGAATTCAGCCCCAGCATTTT
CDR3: CASSERGRIQPQHF

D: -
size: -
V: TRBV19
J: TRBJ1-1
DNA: TGTGCCAGTAGTATAAGGCCCACAGTATCCACTGAAGCTTTCTTT
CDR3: CASSIRPTVSTEAFF

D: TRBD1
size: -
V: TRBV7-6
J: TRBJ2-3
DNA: TGTGCCAGCAGCTCCCGGGACAGGGCGGCCCCAGATACGCAGTATTTT
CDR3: CASSSRDRAAPDTQYF

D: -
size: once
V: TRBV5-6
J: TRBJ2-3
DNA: TGTGCCAGCAGCTTGGTAATAGCGAAAGATACGCAGTATTTT
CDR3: CASSLVIAKDTQYF

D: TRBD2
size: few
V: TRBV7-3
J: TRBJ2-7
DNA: TGTGCCAGCAGCTTAAACCCGCTAGCGGGAGCCCACGAGCAGTACTTC
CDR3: CASSLNPLAGAHEQYF

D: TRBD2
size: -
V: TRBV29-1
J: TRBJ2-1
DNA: TGCAGCGCCCTCCCTTGGACTAGCGGGAACGATGAGCAGTTCTTC
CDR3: CSALPWTSGNDEQFF

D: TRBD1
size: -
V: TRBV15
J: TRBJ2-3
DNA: TGTGCCACCAGCAGAGATCGGCAGGGGGCGCTTGCAAAAGATACGCAGTATTTT
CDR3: CATSRDRQGALAKDTQYF

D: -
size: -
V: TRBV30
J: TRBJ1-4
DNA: TGTGCCTGGAGGGGGGCTGGCGTGCCTAATGAAAAACTGTTTTTT
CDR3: CAWRGAGVPNEKLFF

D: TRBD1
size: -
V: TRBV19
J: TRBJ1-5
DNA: TGTGCCAGTAGTGAGGACAGGGAATCCAATCAGCCCCAGCATTTT
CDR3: CASSEDRESNQPQHF

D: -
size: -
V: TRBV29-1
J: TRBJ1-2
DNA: TGCAGCGTTTTCGTGACAGTCTATGGCTACACCTTC
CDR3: CSVFVTVYGYTF

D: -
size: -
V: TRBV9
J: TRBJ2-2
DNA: TGTGCCAGCAGCTCCCGACAGGCGAACACCGGGGAGCTGTTTTTT
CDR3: CASSSRQANTGELFF

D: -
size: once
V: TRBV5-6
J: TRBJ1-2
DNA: TGTGCCAGCACCTTGGAGGGGGCTAACTATGGCTACACCTTC
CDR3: CASTLEGANYGYTF

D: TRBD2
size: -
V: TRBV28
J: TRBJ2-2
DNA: TGTGCCAGCAGTAAGACTAGCGGGAGCACCGGGGAGCTGTTTTTT
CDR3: CASSKTSGSTGELFF

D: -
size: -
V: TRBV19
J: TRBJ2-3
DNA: TGTGCCAGTAGTACCATTACTTCTAGCACAGATACGCAGTATTTT
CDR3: CASSTITSSTDTQYF

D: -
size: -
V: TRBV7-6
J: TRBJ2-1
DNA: TGTGCCAGCAGCTTAGCCGGGTGGAATGAGCAGTTCTTC
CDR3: CASSLAGWNEQFF

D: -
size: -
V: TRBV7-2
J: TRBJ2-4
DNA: TGTGCCAGCAGTTTAGGGCCTAGCGTCGGGGAAAACATTCAGTACTTC
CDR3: CASSLGPSVGENIQYF

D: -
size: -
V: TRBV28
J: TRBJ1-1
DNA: TGTGCCAGCAGTTTCGGCGGGAACACTGAAGCTTTCTTT
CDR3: CASSFGGNTEAFF

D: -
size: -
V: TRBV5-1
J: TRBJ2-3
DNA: TGCGCCAGCAGCTCGTGGGACTCATCAGATACGCAGTATTTT
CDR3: CASSSWDSSDTQYF

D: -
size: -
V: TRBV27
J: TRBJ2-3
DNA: TGTGCCAGCAGAGGGGCCTCCACAGATACGCAGTATTTT
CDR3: CASRGASTDTQYF

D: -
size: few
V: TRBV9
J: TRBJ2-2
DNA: TGTGCCAGCAGCAGTAGCACCGGGGAGCTGTTTTTT
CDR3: CASSSSTGELFF

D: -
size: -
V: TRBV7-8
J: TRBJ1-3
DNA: TGTGCCAGCAGCTTAGCGGGGGAGGGTCCCTCTGGAAACACCATATATTTT
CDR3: CASSLAGEGPSGNTIYF

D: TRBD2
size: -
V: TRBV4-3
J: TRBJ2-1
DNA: TGCGCCAGCAGCCAATCGACTAGCGGGAGTGGCAATGAGCAGTTCTTC
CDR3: CASSQSTSGSGNEQFF

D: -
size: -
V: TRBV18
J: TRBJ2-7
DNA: TGTGCCAGCTCACCCCGCCAGGGAAGATCCTACGAGCAGTACTTC
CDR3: CASSPRQGRSYEQYF

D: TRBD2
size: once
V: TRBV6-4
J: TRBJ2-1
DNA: TGTGCCAGCAGTGACTCCGGGACTAGCTTAAGGGACAATGAGCAGTTCTTC
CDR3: CASSDSGTSLRDNEQFF

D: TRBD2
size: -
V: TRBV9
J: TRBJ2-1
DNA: TGTGCCAGCAGCCTCGGGACTACCTTGGATGAGCAGTTCTTC
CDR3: CASSLGTTLDEQFF

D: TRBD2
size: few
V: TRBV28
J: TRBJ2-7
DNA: TGTGCCAGCAGCCCGGGGGGTTTGACAGCGACCTCCTACGAGCAGTACTTC
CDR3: CASSPGGLTATSYEQYF

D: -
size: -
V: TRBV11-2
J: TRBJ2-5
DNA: TGTGCCAGCAGTTCCGTTGAGGGGGGGGAGACCCAGTACTTC
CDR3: CASSSVEGGETQYF

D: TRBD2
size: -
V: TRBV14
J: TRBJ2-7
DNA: TGTGCCAGCAGCCCCCGGGGGGAGGCGCGGGCGCCCATTCTGCAGTACTTC
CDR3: CASSPRGEARAPILQYF

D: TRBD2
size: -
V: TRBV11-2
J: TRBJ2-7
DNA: TGTGCCAGCAGCTTCATGTCCAGCGGGAGCGAGCAGTACTTC
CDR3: CASSFMSSGSEQYF

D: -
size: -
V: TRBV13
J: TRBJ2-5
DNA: TGTGCCAGCAGCCCGAAGCTGACTAGGAGCCAAGAGACCCAGTACTTC
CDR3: CASSPKLTRSQETQYF

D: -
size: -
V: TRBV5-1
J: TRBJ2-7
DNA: TGCGCCAGCAGCTTGGAACCGGGAGTCTACGAGCAGTACTTC
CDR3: CASSLEPGVYEQYF

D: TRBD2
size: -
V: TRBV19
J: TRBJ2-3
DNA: TGTGCCAGTAGTCCAGGACTAGCGGGAGGGACAGATACGCAGTATTTT
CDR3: CASSPGLAGGTDTQYF

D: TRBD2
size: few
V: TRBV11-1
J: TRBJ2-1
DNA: TGTGCCAGCAGCTTAGCCCCCGGGACTAGGAACTACAATGAGCAGTTCTTC
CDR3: CASSLAPGTRNYNEQFF

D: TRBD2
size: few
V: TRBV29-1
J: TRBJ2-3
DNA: TGCAGCACCATCCCGACTAGCGGGAGACAAGGCACAGATACGCAGTATTTT
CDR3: CSTIPTSGRQGTDTQYF

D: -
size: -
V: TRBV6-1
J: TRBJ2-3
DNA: TGTGCCAGCAGTGAAGACAAGGGGGGCACAGATACGCAGTATTTT
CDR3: CASSEDKGGTDTQYF

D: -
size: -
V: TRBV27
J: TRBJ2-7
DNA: TGTGCCAGCAGGGGGCCCCCCTACGAGCAGTACTTC
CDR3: CASRGPPYEQYF

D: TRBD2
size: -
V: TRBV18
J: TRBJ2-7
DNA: TGTGCCAGCTCACCACCTAAGGCGGCTCGGACTAGCGGGAGCTGGGGAACCTACGAGCAGTACTTC
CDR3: CASSPPKAARTSGSWGTYEQYF

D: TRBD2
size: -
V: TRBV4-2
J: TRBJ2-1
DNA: TGTGCCAGCAGCCAAGATAAGGGACTAGGACGAGATGAGCAGTTCTTC
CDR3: CASSQDKGLGRDEQFF

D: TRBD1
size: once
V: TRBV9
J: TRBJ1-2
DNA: TGTGCCAGCAGCGGCGGAGCACAGGGGGCGATAGATTATGGCTACACCTTC
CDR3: CASSGGAQGAIDYGYTF

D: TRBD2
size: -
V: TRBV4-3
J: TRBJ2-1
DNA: TGCGCCAGCAGCCCCAGGACTAGCGGGAGCTCCTACAATGAGCAGTTCTTC
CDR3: CASSPRTSGSSYNEQFF

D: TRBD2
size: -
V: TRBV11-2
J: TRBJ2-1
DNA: TGTGCCAGCAGCTTATCCCCGACTAGCGGGAGACGCAATGAGCAGTTCTTC
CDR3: CASSLSPTSGRRNEQFF

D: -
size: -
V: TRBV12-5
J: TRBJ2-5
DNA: TGTGCTAGTGGCCGTGGCAGCCAAGAGACCCAGTACTTC
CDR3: CASGRGSQETQYF

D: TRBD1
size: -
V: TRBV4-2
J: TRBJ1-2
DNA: TGTGCCAGCAGCCAAGAAGAGGAACAGGGGTTTGATGGCTACACCTTC
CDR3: CASSQEEEQGFDGYTF

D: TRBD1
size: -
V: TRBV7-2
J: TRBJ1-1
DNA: TGTGCCAGCAGGTCTGGACAGGGACTGAACACTGAAGCTTTCTTT
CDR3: CASRSGQGLNTEAFF

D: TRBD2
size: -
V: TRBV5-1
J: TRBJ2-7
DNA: TGCGCCAGCAGCTCACCAAACGGGACTAGCGTCTACGAGCAGTACTTC
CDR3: CASSSPNGTSVYEQYF

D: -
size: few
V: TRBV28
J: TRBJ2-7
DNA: TGTGCCAGCAGTCACAGGGAGGGGGAAGGTTACGAGCAGTACTTC
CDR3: CASSHREGEGYEQYF

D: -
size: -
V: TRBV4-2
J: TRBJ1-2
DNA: TGTGCCACCACGACCCGACCTCGGGATGGCTACACCTTC
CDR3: CATTTRPRDGYTF